The next 6 T cell receptor beta chains were all read from a single sample in a study of regulatory T cells in long-lasting Graves disease. For TCR beta, libraries came from iRepertoire HTBI primers and Arm-PCR of CDR3 regions. TCRdb analysed the multiplex PCR reads with MiXCR anew, one entry per CDR3 protein. The table records about 530,000 distinct CDR3 sequences, about 16% of them present only once. This sample's time point: newly diagnosed GD, antithyroid drugs for less than 3 months. Researchers made the TCR library from RNA that was extracted from PBMCs. The sample also formed part of further work on T cells in Graves' hyperthyroidism and ophthalmopathy.

Source: peripheral blood mononuclear cells (PBMCs), taken at new diagnosis, from a patient treated with antithyroid drugs. The receptors were sampled from a woman in her forties or fifties with Graves disease.

The V gene is TRBV12-3 or TRBV12-4, the J gene TRBJ1-5; D is uncertain. The CDR3 runs to 13 residues. With 0 bases removed from V and 8 bases from J, the gap between germline ends came to 8 bases. CDR3 sequence (DNA): TGTGCCAGCAGTTTAGCCTATGGGGAGCCCCAGCATTTT. The encoded protein is CASSLAYGEPQHF.

This clonotype was counted only a few times. J is TRBJ2-7 and V is TRBV10-3; D remains unclear. Germline V gene lookup returns CDR1 ENHRY and CDR2 SYGVKD. The CDR3 covers 12 residues. Trimming stripped 10 bases from V and 0 bases from J, with 10 bases between. DNA for the CDR3: TGTGCCACCTCTCATCACTCCTACGAGCAGTACTTC. It is translated as CATSHHSYEQYF.

This clonotype showed up many times. This chain uses TRBV7-6 with TRBJ2-3; unclear D gene. The germline V gene has CDR1 SGHVS and CDR2 FNYEAQ. This CDR3 contains 13 residues. The germline V and J ends were trimmed by 1 base and 4 bases, with 6 bases remaining between them. The CDR3 DNA follows: TGTGCCAGCAGCTTAGAGTTTGCAGATACGCAGTATTTT. Protein sequence: CASSLEFADTQYF.

This clonotype was counted ten times or more. This sequence joins TRBV3-1 and TRBJ2-5, with D possibly TRBD2 on 6 matching bases. V was shortened by 2 bases and J by 5 bases, with 15 bases between the two germline ends. This CDR3 region has 15 residues. Looked up from germline, CDR1 is LGHDT and CDR2 is YNNKEL (reference sequence). The CDR3: CASSQNRGMMETQYF. The CDR3, as DNA: TGTGCCAGCAGCCAAAATCGGGGGATGATGGAGACCCAGTACTTC.

As regards this clonotype: Since the CDR3 does not end with the conserved phenylalanine or tryptophan, this likely comes from a read error. The chain combines TRBV7-9 with TRBJ1-2; 7 nucleotides match TRBD1. The length of the CDR3 is 14 residues. Germline V CDR1 and CDR2: SEHNR, FQNEAQ (reference sequence). Here the CDR3 reads CASSQDRIPYGYTI. The CDR3 coding sequence is TGCGCCAGCAGCCAGGACAGGATCCCCTATGGCTACACCATC.

Ten or more counts support this clonotype. The rearrangement links TRBV18 to TRBJ2-1; 11 positions match TRBD1. J lost 9 bases, V lost 5 bases, and 3 bases had no gene match. Germline loops: CDR1 KGHSH, CDR2 LQKENI. The CDR3 loop spans 13 amino acids. CDR3 residues: CASSAGQGGEQFF. The CDR3 nucleotides are TGTGCCAGCTCAGCGGGACAGGGGGGTGAGCAGTTCTTC.